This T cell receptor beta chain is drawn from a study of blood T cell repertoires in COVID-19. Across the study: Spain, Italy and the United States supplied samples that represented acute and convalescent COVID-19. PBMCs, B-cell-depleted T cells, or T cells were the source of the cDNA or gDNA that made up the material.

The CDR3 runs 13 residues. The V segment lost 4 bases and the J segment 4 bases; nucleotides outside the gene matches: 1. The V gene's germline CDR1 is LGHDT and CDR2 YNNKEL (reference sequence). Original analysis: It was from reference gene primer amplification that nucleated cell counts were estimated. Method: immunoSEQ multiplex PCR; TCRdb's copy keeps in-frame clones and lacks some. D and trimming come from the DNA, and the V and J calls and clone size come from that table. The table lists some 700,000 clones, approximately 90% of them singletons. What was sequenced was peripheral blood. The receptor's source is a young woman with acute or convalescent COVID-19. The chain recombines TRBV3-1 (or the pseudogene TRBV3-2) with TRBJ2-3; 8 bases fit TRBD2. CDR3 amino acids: CASSRTSPDTQYF. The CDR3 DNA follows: TGTGCCAGCAGCCGGACTAGCCCAGATACGCAGTATTTT.